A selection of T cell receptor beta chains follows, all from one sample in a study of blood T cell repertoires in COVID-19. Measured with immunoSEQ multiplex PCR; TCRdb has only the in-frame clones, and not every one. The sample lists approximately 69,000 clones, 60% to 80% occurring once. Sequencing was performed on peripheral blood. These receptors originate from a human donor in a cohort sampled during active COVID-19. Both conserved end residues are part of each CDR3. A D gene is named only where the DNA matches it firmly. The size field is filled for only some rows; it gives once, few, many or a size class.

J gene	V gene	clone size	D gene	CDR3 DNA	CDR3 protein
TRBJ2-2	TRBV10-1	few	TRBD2	TGCGCCAGCAGCCTTTCCGGGACTAGAGCCGGGGAGCTGTTTTTT	CASSLSGTRAGELFF
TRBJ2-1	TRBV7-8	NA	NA	TGTGCCAGCAGCCTCGGGACATGGGGTGGTGAGCAGTTCTTC	CASSLGTWGGEQFF
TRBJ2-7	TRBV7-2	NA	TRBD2	TGTGCCAGCAGCTTCGGTGGGGGGGCCTACGAGCAGTACTTC	CASSFGGGAYEQYF
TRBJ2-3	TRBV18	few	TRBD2	TGTGCCAGCTCACCGGGGACTAGCGGTCAAACAGATACGCAGTATTTT	CASSPGTSGQTDTQYF
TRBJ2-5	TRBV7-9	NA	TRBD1	TGTGCCAGCAGCTTAGGAAGGACAGGGGTGGAGACCCAGTACTTC	CASSLGRTGVETQYF
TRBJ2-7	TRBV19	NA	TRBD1	TGTGCCAGTAGTCACAGGGGGCCTGGGGAGCAGTACTTC	CASSHRGPGEQYF
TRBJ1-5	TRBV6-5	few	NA	TGTGCCAGCAGCCCACGGGCGGGGGGCTTGCAGCCCCAGCATTTT	CASSPRAGGLQPQHF
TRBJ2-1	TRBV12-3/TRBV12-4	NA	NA	TGTGCCAGCAGTTTGATAGGGGAGGATGAGCAGTTCTTC	CASSLIGEDEQFF
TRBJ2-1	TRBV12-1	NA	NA	TGTGCCAGCAGCGTCGGGGGACCTGAGCAGTTCTTC	CASSVGGPEQFF
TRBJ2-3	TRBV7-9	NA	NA	TGTGCCAGCAGCTTAGCGGAAGGGGTAGGCACAGATACGCAGTATTTT	CASSLAEGVGTDTQYF
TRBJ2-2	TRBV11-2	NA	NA	TGTGCCAGCAGCTCGCCCGACTCGAATCAAGCCACCGGGGAGCTGTTTTTT	CASSSPDSNQATGELFF
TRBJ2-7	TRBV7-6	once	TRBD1	TGTGCCAGCAGCTCGACAGGGGGAGGAGACGAGCAGTACTTC	CASSSTGGGDEQYF
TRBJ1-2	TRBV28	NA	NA	TGTGCCAGCAGTAGGGGACTGGGACCCTATGGCTACACCTTC	CASSRGLGPYGYTF
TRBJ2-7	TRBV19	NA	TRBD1	TGTGCCAGTAGTCGGGGACAGGGAGAATACGAGCAGTACTTC	CASSRGQGEYEQYF
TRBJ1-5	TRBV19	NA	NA	TGTGCCAGTAGTTACCTCCGGGTATACAATCAGCCCCAGCATTTT	CASSYLRVYNQPQHF
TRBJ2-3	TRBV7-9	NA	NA	TGTGCCAGCAGCCCCCAGAAGGTGGCGGGACGGACAGATACGCAGTATTTT	CASSPQKVAGRTDTQYF
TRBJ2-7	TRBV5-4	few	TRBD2	TGTGCCAGCAGCTCCGGGACTAGTCAACGCTCCTACGAGCAGTACTTC	CASSSGTSQRSYEQYF
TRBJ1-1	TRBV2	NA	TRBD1	TGTGCCAGCAGCCGCGAAACAGGGGTTGAAGCTTTCTTT	CASSRETGVEAFF
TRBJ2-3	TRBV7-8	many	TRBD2	TGTGCCAGCAGCTTAACGACTAGCGGGAGTGATACGCAGTATTTT	CASSLTTSGSDTQYF
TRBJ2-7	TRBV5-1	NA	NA	TGCGCCAGCAGACTCATGGAGGGAGATGGGGGCGAGCAGTACTTC	CASRLMEGDGGEQYF
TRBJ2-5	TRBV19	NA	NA	TGTGCCAGTAGTATGAGCATCCAAGAGACCCAGTACTTC	CASSMSIQETQYF
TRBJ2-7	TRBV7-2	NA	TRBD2	TGTGCCAGCAGCTTGGGTGCGGGGGGGATCTCCTACGAGCAGTACTTC	CASSLGAGGISYEQYF
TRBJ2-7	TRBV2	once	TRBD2	TGTGCCAGCGCCCCCCGGGCGGGAGGGTACGAGCAGTACTTC	CASAPRAGGYEQYF
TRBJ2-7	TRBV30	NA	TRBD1	TGTGCCTGGAGTCCCTTCGACAGGGCGTCCTACGAGCAGTACTTC	CAWSPFDRASYEQYF
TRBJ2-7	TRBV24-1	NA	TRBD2	TGTGCCACCAGTGCTAGCGGGGCCCCCTACGAGCAGTACTTC	CATSASGAPYEQYF
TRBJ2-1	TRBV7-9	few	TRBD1	TGTGCCAGCAGCCCGCGGGACAGGGGGGTCAATGAGCAGTTCTTC	CASSPRDRGVNEQFF
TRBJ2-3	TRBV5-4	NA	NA	TGTGCCAGCAGCACCAGACAGGGACTAGATACGCAGTATTTT	CASSTRQGLDTQYF
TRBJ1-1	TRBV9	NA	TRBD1	TGTGCCAGCAGCGAAGCTATTCTATCAGGGGGCGTCACTGAAGCTTTCTTT	CASSEAILSGGVTEAFF
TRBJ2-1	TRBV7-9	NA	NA	TGTGCCAGCAGCCAAGGGAGCTCCTACAATGAGCAGTTCTTC	CASSQGSSYNEQFF
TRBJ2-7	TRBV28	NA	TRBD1	TGTGCCAGCAGTTTAGTAGGGACAGGGGACTACGAGCAGTACTTC	CASSLVGTGDYEQYF
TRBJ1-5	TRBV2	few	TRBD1	TGTGCCAGCAGTATTGACAGGGATGCGCATTTT	CASSIDRDAHF
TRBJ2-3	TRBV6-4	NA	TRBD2	TGTGCCAGCAGTGACTCTGAGACTAGCGGTACAGATACGCAGTATTTT	CASSDSETSGTDTQYF
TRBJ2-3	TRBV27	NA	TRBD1	TGTGCCAGCAGTTTTACAGGGGCAACAGATACGCAGTATTTT	CASSFTGATDTQYF
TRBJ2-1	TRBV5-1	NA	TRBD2	TGCGCCAGCAGCGTAACCGCCCCCGTAGGACTAGCGGGAGGGTACTTGGTGGAGCAGTTCTTC	CASSVTAPVGLAGGYLVEQFF
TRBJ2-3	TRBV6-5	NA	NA	TGTGCCAGCAGTTACGGCAGGGGAGACACAGATACGCAGTATTTT	CASSYGRGDTDTQYF
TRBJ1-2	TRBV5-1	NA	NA	TGCGCCAGCAGCTTAGGGGACAAGTACAGCTATGGCTACACCTTC	CASSLGDKYSYGYTF
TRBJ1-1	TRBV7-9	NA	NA	TGTGCCAGCAGCTTACTGGGAGGTACTGAAGCTTTCTTT	CASSLLGGTEAFF
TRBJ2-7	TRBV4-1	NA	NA	TGCGCCAGCAGCCAAGATCTCACAGGGCTGGCAGACGAGCAGTACTTC	CASSQDLTGLADEQYF
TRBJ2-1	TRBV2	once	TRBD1	TGTGCCAGCAGCTGGGACAGGGGTTACAATGAGCAGTTCTTC	CASSWDRGYNEQFF
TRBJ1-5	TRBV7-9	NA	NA	TGTGCCAGCAGCCGGGCGACAGGCAATAACAATCAGCCCCAGCATTTT	CASSRATGNNNQPQHF
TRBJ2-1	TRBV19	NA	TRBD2	TGTGCCAGTAGTATTTTACTAGCGGGCGAGCAGTTCTTC	CASSILLAGEQFF
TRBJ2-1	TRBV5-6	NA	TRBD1	TGTGCCAGCAGCCAAATGACAGGGGGAGATGAGCAGTTCTTC	CASSQMTGGDEQFF
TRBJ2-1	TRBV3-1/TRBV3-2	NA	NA	TGTGCCAGCAGCCAAAGGGGGAGCTATTCATACAATGAGCAGTTCTTC	CASSQRGSYSYNEQFF
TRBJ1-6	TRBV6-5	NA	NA	TGTGCCAGCAGGAGTCAGGGGACGAATTCACCCCTCCACTTT	CASRSQGTNSPLHF
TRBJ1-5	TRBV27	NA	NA	TGTGCCAGCAGTCCACTGGGGCACGGGTCCCAGCATTTT	CASSPLGHGSQHF
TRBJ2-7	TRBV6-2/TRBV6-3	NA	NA	TGTGCCAGCAGCCCGCAGGGATACGAGCAGTACTTC	CASSPQGYEQYF
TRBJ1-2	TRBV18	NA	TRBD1	TGTGCCAGCTCCCAGGGGGGCGGCTATGGCTACACCTTC	CASSQGGGYGYTF
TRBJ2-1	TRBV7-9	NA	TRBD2	TGTGCCAGCAGTTCTAGCGGGGGGACCTACAATGAGCAGTTCTTC	CASSSSGGTYNEQFF
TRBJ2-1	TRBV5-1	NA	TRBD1	TGCGCCAGCAGCTCCTACAGGGGGTCGAATGAGCAGTTCTTC	CASSSYRGSNEQFF